A single sample gave rise to the 10 T cell receptor beta chains below, sequenced in a study of cytomegalovirus exposure and HLA in healthy donors (dated by TCRdb to about 2017). The library came from the immunoSEQ multiplex PCR assay. For the multiplex PCR, a mixture combining 60 forward primers for TCR Vbeta segments and 13 reverse primers for TCR Jbeta segments was used. Entries here come from immuneACCESS through TCRdb and include only in-frame sequences with V and J called. Some clones fail to appear in such tables; in the studies checked, an unresolved V gene covers under half of the shortfall, and the cause of the remainder is unknown. A total of tens of thousands of clones appear in this sample, around 68% of them only once. In total, the top ten clones hold 9.1% of the sample. Sequencing was carried out using PBMCs. The source is a man aged 40-55 years in good health and CMV-seropositive.

In this sample, this clone turned up once. The chain has TRBV9 and TRBJ1-5; D is perhaps TRBD1 (6 bases). Per the germline V gene, CDR1 is SGDLS and CDR2 is YYNGEE. The length of the CDR3 is 21 residues. The V and J ends lost 7 bases and 0 bases respectively, with 32 bases between them. The CDR3 loop is CASGGGYVGATELYSNQPQHF. For the CDR3, the DNA is TGTGCCAGCGGTGGGGGATACGTGGGGGCGACTGAACTCTATAGCAATCAGCCCCAGCATTTT.

The chain employs TRBV4-2 and TRBJ1-1; the D gene is possibly TRBD1 (5 bases). Trimming removed 0 bases from V and 5 bases from J, with 16 bases in between. Germline CDR1 is LGHNA and CDR2 is YNFKEQ. The CDR3 extends over 16 amino acids. The CDR3 loop reads CASSQEGSPEGTEAFF. In DNA, the CDR3 is TGTGCCAGCAGCCAAGAGGGGAGCCCGGAGGGGACTGAAGCTTTCTTT.

This chain links TRBV11-2 with TRBJ2-7, with TRBD1 matching 8 bases. The V gene's germline CDR1 is SGHAT and CDR2 FQNNGV. The trim removed 6 bases at V and 2 bases at J, leaving 3 bases unmatched. The CDR3 is 13 residues long. The CDR3 sequence: CASRGQVTYEQYF. In nucleotides, the CDR3 is TGTGCCAGCAGGGGACAGGTTACCTACGAGCAGTACTTC.

The rearrangement joins TRBV11-3 to TRBJ2-7, with D possibly TRBD2 on 7 matching bases. The V end lost 0 bases, the J end lost 2 bases, and 26 bases lay between the germline ends. The CDR3 runs to 20 residues. Germline values: CDR1 SGHNT, CDR2 YENEEA. In DNA form, the CDR3 reads TGTGCCAGCAGCTTAGAAACGGGACATCTTCAGGGCGGGGGCACCTACGAGCAGTACTTC. Protein sequence: CASSLETGHLQGGGTYEQYF.

The CDR3 DNA reads as TGCGCCAGCAGCTTGAGCCCAACAGGTCGAAATGAGCAGTTCTTC. Its protein is CASSLSPTGRNEQFF. This sequence joins TRBV5-1 and TRBJ2-1; a possible D gene is TRBD1 (5 bases). CDR1 is SGHRS and CDR2 is YFSETQ in the germline V gene. V lost 1 base, J lost 7 bases, and 15 bases lay in between. CDR3 length: 15 amino acids.

CDR3: CASSQAGAYEQYF. CDR3 DNA: TGCGCCAGCAGCCAGGCGGGCGCCTACGAGCAGTACTTC. The chain has TRBV4-3 and TRBJ2-7; tentative D call: TRBD2 (5 bases). The V end lost 3 bases, the J end lost 2 bases, and 8 bases lay between the germline ends. The CDR3 extends over 13 amino acids. Looked up from germline, CDR1 is LGHNA and CDR2 is YSLEER.

This rearrangement joins TRBV13 to TRBJ2-2, with 11 bases lining up with TRBD2. CDR3 size: 18 residues. The V gene end was trimmed by 6 bases and the J gene end by 6 bases; junction bases not matched to a gene: 15. Germline V lookup: CDR1 PRHDT, CDR2 FYEKMQ (reference sequence). This CDR3 reads CASREKLAGALIPGELFF. For the CDR3, the DNA is TGTGCCAGCAGGGAAAAACTAGCGGGAGCACTTATACCCGGGGAGCTGTTTTTT.

The chain couples TRBV7-9 to TRBJ2-7, with D possibly being TRBD2 (6 bases). CDR1 is SEHNR, CDR2 FQNEAQ, per germline (reference sequence). The CDR3 is 11 residues long. V was clipped by 7 bases and J by 4 bases, with 8 bases between them. Written as DNA, the CDR3 is TGTGCCAGCATGGGGGGATACGAGCAGTACTTC. Its protein is CASMGGYEQYF.

This clone was counted a single time. The chain is built from TRBV21-1 and TRBJ1-1; TRBD1, the table's D call, lacks a check against the DNA. TRBV21-1 is labeled a pseudogene. The CDR3 runs to 14 residues. The CDR3 DNA reads TGTGCCAGCAGCAGGCACAGGGGGGACACTGAAGCTTTCTTT. This sequence encodes CASSRHRGDTEAFF.

The rearrangement uses TRBV30 and TRBJ1-4, with D tentatively TRBD1 (6 bases). Germline V gene data show CDR1 as GTSNPN and CDR2 as SVGIG (reference sequence). Deletions cut 4 bases from V and 8 bases from J, with 8 bases between. This CDR3 contains 11 residues. The CDR3 DNA is TGTGCCTGGACTACAGGGGAAAAACTGTTTTTT. It encodes CAWTTGEKLFF.